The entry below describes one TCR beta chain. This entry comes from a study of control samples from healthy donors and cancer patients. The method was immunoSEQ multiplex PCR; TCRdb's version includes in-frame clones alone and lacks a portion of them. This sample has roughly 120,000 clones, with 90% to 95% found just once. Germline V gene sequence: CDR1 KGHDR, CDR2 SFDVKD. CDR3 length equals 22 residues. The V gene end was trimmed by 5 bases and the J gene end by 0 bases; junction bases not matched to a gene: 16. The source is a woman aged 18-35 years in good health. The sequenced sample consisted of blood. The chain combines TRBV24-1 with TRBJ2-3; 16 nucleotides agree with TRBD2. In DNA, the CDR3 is TGTGCCACCAGTGCGCCTCCGGGACTAGCGGGGGGGCCCTCTACTAGCACAGATACGCAGTATTTT. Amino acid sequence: CATSAPPGLAGGPSTSTDTQYF.